Given below is one TCR beta chain in context. A read error is possible here, since a much larger clone lies one base away. This sample was taken from a study of blood T cells in healthy people across ages. Alongside a J-beta primer mix, a sample-barcoded 5' primer served in a second PCR lasting about 7 to 11 cycles. Each CDR3 protein gets one entry after TCRdb re-called the 5' RACE reads with MiXCR. The sample records about 1.6 million distinct CDR3 sequences, around 36% being singletons. Trimming took 3 bases from V and 2 from J; bases not matched to a gene: 7. The CDR3 loop spans 15 amino acids. Looked up from germline, CDR1 is SQVTM and CDR2 is ANQGSEA.

Material: blood. The chain couples TRBV29-1 to TRBJ1-2; TRBD1 matches 9 bases. The sequence derives from a woman between 25 and 40 years old in good health. CDR3 loop: CSVEGADRGNYGYTF. The CDR3 DNA is TGCAGCGTTGAGGGCGCGGACAGGGGAAACTATGGCTACACCTTC.